The clone carrying this T cell receptor beta chain was detected only a few times. Its antigen is unknown. Arm-PCR of CDR3 regions with iRepertoire HTBI primers generated TCR beta libraries. MiXCR was run by TCRdb on the multiplex PCR reads, yielding one entry per CDR3 protein. The top ten clones hold under 10% of a sample with some 500,000 distinct CDR3 sequences, less than 15% of them seen once. The CDR3 extends over 12 amino acids. Germline CDR1 SGDLS, CDR2 YYNGEE. V lost 4 bases and J 6 bases, leaving 11 bases between the germline ends. The data originate from a study of regulatory T cells in long-lasting Graves disease. Points from the study as a whole: Preferential use of TRBV28, TRBJ1-2 and TRBJ2-5 was seen in persistent disease.

Specified time point: newly diagnosed GD, antithyroid drugs for less than 3 months. PBMC RNA was the source of the TCR library. The same specimen was also included in a second study, on T cells in Graves' hyperthyroidism and ophthalmopathy. That paper states: The HTBI primer set served for first-round RT-PCR of the TCR CDR3. Model-based prediction identified ophthalmopathy a median roughly 6.1 months prior to its onset.

The chain is built from TRBV9 and TRBJ2-7; D ambiguous. The sequence was obtained from a young man with Graves disease. Specimen: peripheral blood mononuclear cells (PBMCs), collected at new diagnosis, from a patient treated with antithyroid drugs. The CDR3 DNA reads TGTGCCAGCAGCTCCTTCGCCGGCGAGCAGTACTTC. Translation: CASSSFAGEQYF.